This T cell receptor (beta chain) was recovered during a study of T cell responses to AZD1222 COVID-19 vaccine. Study results and limitations: Females outnumbered males among donors, who were mostly white British; clonal diversity was possibly underestimated. An increase in Spike-specific TCR breadth and depth was observed after two AZD1222 doses. Repertoire sampling was restricted to post-peak T cell response timepoints.

Clones were read by immunoSEQ multiplex PCR, and TCRdb kept only the in-frame ones, dropping some. The repertoire includes 95,000 to 150,000 clones, 70% to 90% of them detected once, and about 9.8% sits in the top ten. A note on this clone: Its antigen is undetermined.

With 5 bases removed from V and 0 bases from J, the gap between germline ends came to 8 bases. This CDR3 has 12 residues. CDR1 is GTSNPN, CDR2 SVGIG, per germline (reference sequence). The J gene is TRBJ2-7, the V gene TRBV30, with TRBD2 as a possible D gene (7 bases). The sequence was collected from an adult in good health. Specimen: peripheral blood, collected on day 0 of AZD1222 vaccination. The CDR3: CAWGGASYEQYF. The DNA for the CDR3 is TGTGCCTGGGGGGGGGCCTCCTACGAGCAGTACTTC. Full variable domain (rest looked up from reference TRBV30 and TRBJ2-7): SQTIHQWPATLVQPVGSPLSLECTVEGTSNPNLYWYRQAAGRGLQLLFYSVGIGQISSEVPQNLSASRPQDRQFILSSKKLLLSDSGFYLCAWGGASYEQYFGPGTRLTVT.